This TCR beta chain was sequenced for a study of radiotherapy plus CTLA-4 blockade in lung cancer. Trimming cost V 8 bases and J 2 bases, with 7 bases left between them. The V gene's germline CDR1 is SNHLY and CDR2 FYNNEI. CDR3 length: 12 residues. The protocol was immunoSEQ multiplex PCR, while the TCRdb copy is restricted to in-frame clones and leaves out a portion. The sample shows 12,000 or so clones, about 81% of them seen only once. The TCR was taken from a human donor with non-small cell lung cancer that progressed on radiotherapy plus ipilimumab. Sequenced material: peripheral blood, taken from a patient treated with radiotherapy plus ipilimumab. The gene calls are TRBV2 and TRBJ1-3, with D perhaps TRBD1 (5 bases). The CDR3 reads CASGGAGNTIYF. For the CDR3, the DNA is TGTGCCAGCGGAGGGGCTGGAAACACCATATATTTT.